This TCR beta chain emerged from a study of blood T cell repertoires in COVID-19. Study-wide background: Italy, Spain and the United States were the sources of the convalescent and acute COVID-19 samples.

The method was immunoSEQ multiplex PCR; TCRdb's version includes in-frame clones alone and lacks a portion of them. Counted here are more than 90,000 clones, roughly 87% occurring once; the ten biggest clones make up approximately 20%. V lost 4 bases to trimming and J lost 6 bases, with 22 bases between them. The CDR3 has 16 residues. Germline CDR1 and CDR2: SGDLS and YYNGEE. This chain joins TRBV9 and TRBJ2-5; TRBD1 might be the D (6 bases). The sequencing sample was made of peripheral blood. This TCR derives from a woman aged 60-70 years with COVID-19, enrolled during active disease. CDR3 amino acids: CASSPRGDTALQTQYF. The CDR3, as DNA: TGTGCCAGCAGCCCCCGTGGGGACACGGCCCTACAGACCCAGTACTTC.